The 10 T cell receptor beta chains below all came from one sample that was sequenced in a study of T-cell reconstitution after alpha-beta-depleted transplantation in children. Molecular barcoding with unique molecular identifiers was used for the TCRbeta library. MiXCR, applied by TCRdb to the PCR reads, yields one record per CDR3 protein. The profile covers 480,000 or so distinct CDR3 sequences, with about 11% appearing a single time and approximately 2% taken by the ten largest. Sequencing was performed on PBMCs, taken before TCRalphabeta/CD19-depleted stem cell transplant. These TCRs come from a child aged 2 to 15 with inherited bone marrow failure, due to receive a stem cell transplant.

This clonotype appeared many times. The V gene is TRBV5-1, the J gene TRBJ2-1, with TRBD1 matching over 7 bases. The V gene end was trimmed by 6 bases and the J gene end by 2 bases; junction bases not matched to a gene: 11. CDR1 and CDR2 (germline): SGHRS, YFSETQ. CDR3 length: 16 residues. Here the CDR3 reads CASTLSGTVPYNEQFF. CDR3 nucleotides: TGCGCCAGCACCCTCTCGGGGACAGTCCCCTACAATGAGCAGTTCTTC.

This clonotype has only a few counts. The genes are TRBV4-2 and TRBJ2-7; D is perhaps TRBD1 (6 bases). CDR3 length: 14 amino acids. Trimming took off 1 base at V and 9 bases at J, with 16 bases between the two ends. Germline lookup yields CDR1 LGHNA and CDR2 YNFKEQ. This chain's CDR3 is CASSQAGPGVGQYF. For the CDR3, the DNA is TGTGCCAGCAGCCAAGCAGGCCCAGGGGTCGGGCAGTACTTC.

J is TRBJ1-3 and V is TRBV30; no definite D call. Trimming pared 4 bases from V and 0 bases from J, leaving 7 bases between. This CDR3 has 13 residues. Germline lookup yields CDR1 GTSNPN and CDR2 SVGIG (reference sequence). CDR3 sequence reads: CAWNQDSGNTIYF. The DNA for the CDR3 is TGTGCCTGGAATCAGGACTCTGGAAACACCATATATTTT.

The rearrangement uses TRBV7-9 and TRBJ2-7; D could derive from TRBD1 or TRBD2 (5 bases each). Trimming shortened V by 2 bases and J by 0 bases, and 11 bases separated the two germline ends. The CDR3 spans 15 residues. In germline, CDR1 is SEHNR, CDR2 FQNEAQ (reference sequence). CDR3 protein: CASSLRDRPSYEQYF. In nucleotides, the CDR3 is TGTGCCAGCAGCTTAAGGGACCGCCCCTCCTACGAGCAGTACTTC.

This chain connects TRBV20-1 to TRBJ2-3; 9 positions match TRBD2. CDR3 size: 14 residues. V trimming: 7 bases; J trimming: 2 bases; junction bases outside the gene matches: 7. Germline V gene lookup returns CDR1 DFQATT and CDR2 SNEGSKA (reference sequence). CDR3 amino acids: CSDSRLAVTDTQYF. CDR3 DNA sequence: TGCAGTGACAGCCGACTAGCGGTCACAGATACGCAGTATTTT.

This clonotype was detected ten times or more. CDR3 sequence (DNA): TGTGCCAGCAGTTACTCTGCGGGGGCGGCCGTCTATGGCTACACCTTC. This codes for CASSYSAGAAVYGYTF. The J gene is TRBJ1-2, the V gene TRBV6-5, with D possibly being TRBD1 (6 bases). Germline loops: CDR1 MNHEY, CDR2 SVGAGI. This CDR3 contains 16 residues. The germline V and J ends were trimmed by 0 bases and 4 bases, with 15 bases remaining between them.

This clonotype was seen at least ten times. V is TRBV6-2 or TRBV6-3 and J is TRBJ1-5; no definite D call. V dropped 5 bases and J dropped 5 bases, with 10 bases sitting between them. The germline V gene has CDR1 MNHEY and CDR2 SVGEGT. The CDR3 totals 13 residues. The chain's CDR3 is CASSRFGDQPQHF. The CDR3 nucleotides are TGTGCCAGCAGTCGATTCGGGGATCAGCCCCAGCATTTT.

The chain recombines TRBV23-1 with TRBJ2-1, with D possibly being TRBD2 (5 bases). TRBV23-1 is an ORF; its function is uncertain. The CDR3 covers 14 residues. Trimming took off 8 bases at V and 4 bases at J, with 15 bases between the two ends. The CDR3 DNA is TGCGCCAGCCAAAGGCGGAGGAGGTACAATGAGCAGTTCTTC. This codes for CASQRRRRYNEQFF.

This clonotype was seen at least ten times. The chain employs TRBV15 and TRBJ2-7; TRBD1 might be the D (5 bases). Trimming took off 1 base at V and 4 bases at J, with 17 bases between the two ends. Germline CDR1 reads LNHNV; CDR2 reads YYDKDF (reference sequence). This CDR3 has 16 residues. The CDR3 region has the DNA TGTGCCACCAGCAGAGTTACCAAAGGGGCTCTGTACGAGCAGTACTTC. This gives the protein CATSRVTKGALYEQYF.

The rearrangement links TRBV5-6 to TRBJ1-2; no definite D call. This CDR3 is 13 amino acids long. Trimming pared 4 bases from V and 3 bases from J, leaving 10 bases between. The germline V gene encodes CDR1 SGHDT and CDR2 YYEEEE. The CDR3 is CASSPLRHYGYTF. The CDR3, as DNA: TGTGCCAGCAGCCCTCTTCGGCACTATGGCTACACCTTC.